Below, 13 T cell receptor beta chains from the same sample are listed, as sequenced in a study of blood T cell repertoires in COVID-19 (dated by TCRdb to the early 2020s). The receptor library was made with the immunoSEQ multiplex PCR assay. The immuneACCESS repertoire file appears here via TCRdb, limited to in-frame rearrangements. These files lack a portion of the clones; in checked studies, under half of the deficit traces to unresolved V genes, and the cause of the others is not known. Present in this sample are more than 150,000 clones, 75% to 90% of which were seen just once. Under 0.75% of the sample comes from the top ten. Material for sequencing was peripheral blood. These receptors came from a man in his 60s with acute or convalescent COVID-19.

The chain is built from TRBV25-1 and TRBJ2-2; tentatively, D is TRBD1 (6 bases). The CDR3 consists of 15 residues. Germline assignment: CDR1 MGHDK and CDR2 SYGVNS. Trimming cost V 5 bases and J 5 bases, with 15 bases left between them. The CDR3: CASSSTGWYTGELFF. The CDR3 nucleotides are TGTGCCAGCAGTAGTACAGGGTGGTATACCGGGGAGCTGTTTTTT.

CDR3 in DNA: TGTGCCAGCAGCCGCCGACGGGGGGGAAACAATGAGCAGTTCTTC. Its translation is CASSRRRGGNNEQFF. The chain has TRBV7-8 and TRBJ2-1, with TRBD2 identical over 8 bases. The CDR3 runs 15 residues. The germline CDR1 and CDR2 sequences are SGHVS and FQNEAQ. V gave up 5 bases and J gave up 5 bases; unmatched junction bases: 8. The full variable domain, its missing parts supplied by reference TRBV7-8 and TRBJ2-1, is GAGVSQSPRYKVAKRGQDVALRCDPISGHVSLFWYQQALGQGPEFLTYFQNEAQLDKSGLPSDRFFAERPEGSVSTLKIQRTQQEDSAVYLCASSRRRGGNNEQFFGPGTRLTVL.

The CDR3 spells CATRQNTEAFF. CDR3 nucleotide sequence: TGTGCCACCCGACAGAACACTGAAGCTTTCTTT. The V call is TRBV10-3, the J call TRBJ1-1; the D is unclear. Trimming took 10 bases from V and 1 from J, leaving 7 bases between them. This CDR3 has 11 residues. Germline V lookup: CDR1 ENHRY, CDR2 SYGVKD.

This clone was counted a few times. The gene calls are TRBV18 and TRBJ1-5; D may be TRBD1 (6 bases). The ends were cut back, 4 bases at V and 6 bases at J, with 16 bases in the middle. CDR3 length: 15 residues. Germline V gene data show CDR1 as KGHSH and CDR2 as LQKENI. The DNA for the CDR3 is TGTGCCAGCTCACGTAGACAGGAGAGGGGTCAGCCCCAGCATTTT. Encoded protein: CASSRRQERGQPQHF.

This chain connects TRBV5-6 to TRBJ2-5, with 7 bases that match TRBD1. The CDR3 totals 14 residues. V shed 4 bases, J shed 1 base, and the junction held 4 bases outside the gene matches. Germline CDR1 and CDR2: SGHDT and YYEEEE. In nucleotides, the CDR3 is TGTGCCAGCAGCCATCGGGACAGCCAAGAGACCCAGTACTTC. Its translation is CASSHRDSQETQYF.

The CDR3 protein is CASRTPGFYEQYF. CDR3 nucleotides: TGTGCCAGCAGAACCCCAGGCTTCTACGAGCAGTACTTC. The rearrangement joins TRBV6-5 to TRBJ2-7; no reliable D call. Per the germline V gene, CDR1 is MNHEY and CDR2 is SVGAGI. This CDR3 is 13 amino acids long. V lost 6 bases to trimming and J lost 3 bases, with 12 bases between them.

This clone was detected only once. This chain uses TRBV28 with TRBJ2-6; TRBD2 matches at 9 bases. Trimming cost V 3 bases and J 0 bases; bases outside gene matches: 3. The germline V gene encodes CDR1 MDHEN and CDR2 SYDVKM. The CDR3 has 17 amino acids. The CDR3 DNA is TGTGCCAGCAGTTTTAATAGCGGGAGCTCTGGGGCCAACGTCCTGACTTTC. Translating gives CASSFNSGSSGANVLTF.

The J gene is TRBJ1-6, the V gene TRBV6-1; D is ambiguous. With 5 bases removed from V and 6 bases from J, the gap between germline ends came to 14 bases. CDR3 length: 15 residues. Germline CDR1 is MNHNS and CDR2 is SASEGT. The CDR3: CASSSRTRGNSPLHF. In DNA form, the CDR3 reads TGTGCCAGCAGTTCCAGGACCCGGGGTAATTCACCCCTCCACTTT.

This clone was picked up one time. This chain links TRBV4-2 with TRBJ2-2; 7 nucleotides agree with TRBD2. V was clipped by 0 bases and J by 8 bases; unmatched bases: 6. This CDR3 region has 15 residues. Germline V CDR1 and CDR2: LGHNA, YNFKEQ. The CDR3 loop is CASSQEMSGVGELFF. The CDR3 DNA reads TGTGCCAGCAGCCAAGAGATGAGCGGGGTGGGGGAGCTGTTTTTT.

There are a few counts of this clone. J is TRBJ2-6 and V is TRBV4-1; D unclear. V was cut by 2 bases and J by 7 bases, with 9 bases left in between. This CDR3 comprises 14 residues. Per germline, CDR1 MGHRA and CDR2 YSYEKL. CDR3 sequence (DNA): TGCGCCAGCAGCCAACCAGGCGCCGCCAACGTCCTGACTTTC. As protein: CASSQPGAANVLTF.

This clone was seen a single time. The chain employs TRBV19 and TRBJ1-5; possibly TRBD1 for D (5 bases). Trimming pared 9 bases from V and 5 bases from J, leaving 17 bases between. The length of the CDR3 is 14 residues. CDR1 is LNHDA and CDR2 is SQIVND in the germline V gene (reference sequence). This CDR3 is CARERRGWYQPQHF. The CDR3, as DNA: TGTGCCAGAGAAAGACGGGGGTGGTATCAGCCCCAGCATTTT.

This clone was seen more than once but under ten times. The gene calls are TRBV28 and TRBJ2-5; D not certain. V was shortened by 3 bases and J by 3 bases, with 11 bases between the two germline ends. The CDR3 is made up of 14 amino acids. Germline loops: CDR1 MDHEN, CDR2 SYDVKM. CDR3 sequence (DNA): TGTGCCAGCAGTTTTAGGCAGGCCGAAGAGACCCAGTACTTC. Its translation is CASSFRQAEETQYF.

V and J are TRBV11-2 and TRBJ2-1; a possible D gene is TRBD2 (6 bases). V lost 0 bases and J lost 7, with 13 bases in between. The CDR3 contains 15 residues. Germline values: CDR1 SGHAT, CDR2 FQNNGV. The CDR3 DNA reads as TGTGCCAGCAGCTTAGATCTAGCTGGGGGGAATGAGCAGTTCTTC. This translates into CASSLDLAGGNEQFF.